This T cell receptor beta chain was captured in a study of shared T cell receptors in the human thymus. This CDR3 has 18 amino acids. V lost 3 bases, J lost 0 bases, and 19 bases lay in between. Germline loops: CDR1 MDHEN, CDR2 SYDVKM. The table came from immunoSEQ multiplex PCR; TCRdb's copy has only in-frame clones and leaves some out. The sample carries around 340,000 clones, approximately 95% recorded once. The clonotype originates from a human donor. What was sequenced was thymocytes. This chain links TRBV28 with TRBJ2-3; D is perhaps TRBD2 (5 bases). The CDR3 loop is CASSFSPPAALSTDTQYF. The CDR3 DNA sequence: TGTGCCAGCAGTTTTAGCCCCCCAGCGGCCCTAAGCACAGATACGCAGTATTTT.